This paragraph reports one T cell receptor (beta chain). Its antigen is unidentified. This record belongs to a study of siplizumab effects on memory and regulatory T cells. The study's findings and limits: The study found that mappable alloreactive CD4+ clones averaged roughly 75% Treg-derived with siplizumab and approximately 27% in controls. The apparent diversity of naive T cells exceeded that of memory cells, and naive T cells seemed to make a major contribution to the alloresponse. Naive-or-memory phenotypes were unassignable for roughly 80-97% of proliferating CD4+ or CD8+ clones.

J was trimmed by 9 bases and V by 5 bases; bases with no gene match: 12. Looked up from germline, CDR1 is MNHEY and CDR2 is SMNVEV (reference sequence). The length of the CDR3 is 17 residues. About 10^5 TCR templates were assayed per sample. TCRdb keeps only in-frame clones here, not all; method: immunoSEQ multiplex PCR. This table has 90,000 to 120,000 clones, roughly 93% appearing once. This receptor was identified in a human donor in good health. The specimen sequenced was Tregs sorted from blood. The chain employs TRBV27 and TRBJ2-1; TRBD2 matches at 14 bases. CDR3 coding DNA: TGTGCCAGCAGTATGACCGGGACTAGCGGGAGATTTGGTGAGCAGTTCTTC. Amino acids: CASSMTGTSGRFGEQFF.